This TCR beta chain was profiled in a study of blood T cell repertoires in COVID-19. Whole-study context: COVID-19 samples, acute and convalescent, were from the United States, Italy and Spain. T cells, B-cell-depleted T cells, or PBMCs supplied cDNA or gDNA.

In the original processing: Amplification of reference gene primers was used by the study to estimate nucleated cell counts. Only in-frame clones appear in the TCRdb table, and some are missing; sequencing was by immunoSEQ multiplex PCR. The V and J calls and the clone size are those of that table, but D and trimming were determined from the DNA. The data hold around 130,000 clones, with 84% observed a single time. Seattle participants joined during active infection and were tracked over time. CDR1 and CDR2 (germline): SGHRS, YFSETQ. The V gene lost 0 bases and the J gene lost 5 bases, with 13 bases spanning the gap. This CDR3 is built from 15 residues.

V and J are TRBV5-1 and TRBJ2-3; weak D call: TRBD2 (6 bases). The sample comprised peripheral blood. This sequence was found in a man aged 25-45 years with COVID-19, enrolled during active disease. The CDR3 loop reads CASSLAKRVIDTQYF. CDR3 nucleotide sequence: TGCGCCAGCAGCTTGGCCAAGCGGGTGATAGATACGCAGTATTTT.